The 19 T cell receptor beta chains given below trace back to one sample, sequenced in a study of regulatory T cells in long-lasting Graves disease. Investigators prepared the TCR beta libraries by applying iRepertoire HTBI primers and Arm-PCR of CDR3 regions. One entry per CDR3 protein, called by TCRdb with MiXCR from the multiplex PCR reads. The table records some 220,000 distinct CDR3 sequences, around 19% of them present only once. Described time point: newly diagnosed GD, antithyroid drugs for less than 3 months. The TCR library was prepared using RNA isolated from PBMCs. This sample was also put to use in a study of T cells in Graves' hyperthyroidism and ophthalmopathy.

Source: peripheral blood mononuclear cells (PBMCs), taken at new diagnosis, from a patient treated with antithyroid drugs. These receptors originate from a woman aged 25 to 39 with Graves disease.

The sample holds a few counts of this clonotype. The chain is built from TRBV28 and TRBJ2-7, with D hard to call. The V gene lost 3 bases and the J gene lost 4 bases, with 4 bases spanning the gap. Germline V CDR1 and CDR2: MDHEN, SYDVKM. The CDR3 consists of 11 residues. This CDR3 is CASSFLYEQYF. The CDR3 coding sequence is TGTGCCAGCAGTTTCCTTTACGAGCAGTACTTC. Based on the CDR3 plus reference TRBV28 and TRBJ2-7, the full variable domain is DVKVTQSSRYLVKRTGEKVFLECVQDMDHENMFWYRQDPGLGLRLIYFSYDVKMKEKGDIPEGYSVSREKKERFSLILESASTNQTSMYLCASSFLYEQYFGPGTRLTVT.

This clonotype was seen at least ten times. The chain is built from TRBV3-1 and TRBJ2-3, with D hard to call. V was clipped by 0 bases and J by 4 bases, with 11 bases between them. The CDR3 has 15 amino acids. Germline V gene sequence: CDR1 LGHDT, CDR2 YNNKEL (reference sequence). CDR3 loop: CASSQEARWADTQYF. DNA of the CDR3: TGTGCCAGCAGCCAAGAGGCTCGCTGGGCAGATACGCAGTATTTT.

This chain uses TRBV18 with TRBJ1-3; no definite D call. With 2 bases removed from V and 0 bases from J, the gap between germline ends came to 8 bases. The CDR3 length is 15 residues. Germline CDR1 is KGHSH and CDR2 is LQKENI. The CDR3 nucleotides read TGTGCCAGCTCACCAAATCGCCGCTCTGGAAACACCATATATTTT. The encoded protein is CASSPNRRSGNTIYF.

This clonotype was observed at least ten times. DNA of the CDR3: TGTGCCAGCAGTGAGGGGGGAAACAATCAGCCCCAGCATTTT. It codes for CASSEGGNNQPQHF. The V and J genes are TRBV6-1 and TRBJ1-5, with D maybe TRBD1 (5 bases). The V end was cut by 3 bases, the J end by 3 bases, with 9 bases between. Germline values: CDR1 MNHNS, CDR2 SASEGT. The CDR3 is 14 residues long.

Of note for this clonotype: Since a far larger clone is one base different, this is likely a read error. The rearrangement links TRBV12-3 or TRBV12-4 to TRBJ1-6, with 9 bases that match TRBD1. The CDR3 loop spans 15 amino acids. CDR3 coding DNA: TGTGCCAGCAGGGGACAGGGTGTCAATAATTCACCCCTCTACTTT. This gives the protein CASRGQGVNNSPLYF.

This clonotype was counted once. V usage is TRBV6-2 or TRBV6-3 and J usage is TRBJ2-5, with a weak D call TRBD2 (5 bases). V lost 6 bases and J 5 bases, leaving 16 bases between the germline ends. Germline V CDR1 and CDR2: MNHEY, SVGEGT. This CDR3 region has 14 residues. CDR3 nucleotides: TGTGCCAGCAGACTAGGACGGGTTGGGGAGACCCAGTACTTC. Its translation is CASRLGRVGETQYF.

This clonotype was observed at least ten times. The V call is TRBV11-2, the J call TRBJ2-3; 11 nucleotides match TRBD2. V shed 6 bases and J 5 bases; nucleotides not matched to a gene: 1. The CDR3 has 13 residues. Germline-derived CDR1 and CDR2 are SGHAT and FQNNGV. The DNA of the CDR3 is TGTGCCAGCAGGGGGACTAGCGGAGATACGCAGTATTTT. This codes for CASRGTSGDTQYF.

This clonotype was recorded at least ten times. The CDR3 region has the DNA TGTGCCAGCAGTTTAGTACAGGGGGGGTATCAGCCCCAGCATTTT. Its translation is CASSLVQGGYQPQHF. The chain joins TRBV12-3 or TRBV12-4 to TRBJ1-5, with 8 bases lining up with TRBD1. Trimming took 1 base from V and 5 from J; bases not matched to a gene: 4. The CDR3 is 15 residues long.

This clonotype has a count of ten or more. The CDR3 DNA is TGCAGTGCTATGACAGGGGGATTTAACTATGGCTACACCTTC. This codes for CSAMTGGFNYGYTF. V gene TRBV20-1 combines with J gene TRBJ1-2; 9 positions agree with TRBD1. J was trimmed by 1 base and V by 4 bases; bases with no gene match: 4. CDR3 length: 14 amino acids. In germline, CDR1 is DFQATT, CDR2 SNEGSKA (reference sequence).

This clonotype was seen at least ten times. V and J are TRBV10-2 and TRBJ2-5; the D gene could be TRBD1 or TRBD2 (5 bases each). Looked up from germline, CDR1 is WSHSY and CDR2 is SAAADI. Between the trimmed V and J ends, which lost 4 bases and 5 bases, there was a span of 17 bases. This CDR3 comprises 15 residues. The CDR3 spells CASSARQLGVETQYF. The CDR3, as DNA: TGCGCCAGCAGTGCGAGACAACTAGGGGTTGAGACCCAGTACTTC.

In regard to this clonotype: It is likely a read error: a sequence one base away is far more abundant. This chain links TRBV12-3 or TRBV12-4 with TRBJ1-4; no firm D call. This CDR3 comprises 14 residues. Trimming took 7 bases from V and 5 from J, leaving 14 bases between them. CDR3 bases: TGTGCCAGCAATACCGGGATGGCAAATGAAAAACTGTTTTTT. Amino acid sequence: CASNTGMANEKLFF.

This clonotype was picked up many times. This chain links TRBV12-3 or TRBV12-4 with TRBJ2-2; TRBD2 agrees at 9 bases. V was clipped by 10 bases and J by 5 bases; unmatched bases: 11. The CDR3 sequence is 15 residues long. CDR3 loop: CATTPSGIGTGELFF. The CDR3 DNA sequence: TGTGCCACCACCCCTAGCGGGATCGGGACCGGGGAGCTGTTTTTT.

As to this clonotype: A read error may be the cause here, since a much bigger clone is one base away. This chain joins TRBV3-1 and TRBJ2-7; TRBD2 agrees at 7 bases. CDR3 length equals 13 residues. The germline gives CDR1 LGHDT, CDR2 YNNKEL (reference sequence). CDR3 sequence reads: CVSSRGVGYEQYF. The CDR3 DNA reads TGTGTCAGCAGCCGGGGGGTGGGCTACGAGCAGTACTTC.

In regard to this clonotype: A far larger clone is one base from this, pointing to a likely read error. In DNA, the CDR3 is TGTGCCAGCAGTGAGTGGTCAGGGACAGCCAACCGCCCTTGGTATGGCTACACCTTC. It codes for CASSEWSGTANRPWYGYTF. The chain couples TRBV2 to TRBJ1-2, with 7 positions matching TRBD1. CDR1 SNHLY and CDR2 FYNNEI come from the germline V gene. The length of the CDR3 is 19 residues. Trimming removed 3 bases from V and 5 bases from J; junction bases left unmatched: 21.

The table lists this clonotype with many counts. This chain uses TRBV24-1 with TRBJ2-7; 10 bases fit TRBD1. V lost 2 bases, J lost 2 bases, and 2 bases stayed unmatched. CDR3 size: 15 residues. Germline CDR1 reads KGHDR; CDR2 reads SFDVKD. CDR3 DNA: TGTGCCACCAGTGATTCCGGGACAGGGGCCTACGAGCAGTACTTC. Protein: CATSDSGTGAYEQYF.

The table lists this clonotype with a few counts. The chain couples TRBV28 to TRBJ2-7; D might be TRBD1 or TRBD2, each matching 6 bases. The CDR3 totals 13 residues. Germline values: CDR1 MDHEN, CDR2 SYDVKM. V lost 7 bases, J lost 7 bases, and 17 bases lay in between. The CDR3 spells CASTRGRPGEQYF. In nucleotides, the CDR3 is TGTGCCAGCACTCGGGGGCGCCCAGGGGAGCAGTACTTC.

This clonotype has ten or more counts. The chain has TRBV10-3 and TRBJ1-1; a possible D gene is TRBD1 (6 bases). The ends were cut back, 3 bases at V and 4 bases at J, with 12 bases in the middle. Germline lookup yields CDR1 ENHRY and CDR2 SYGVKD. CDR3 size: 14 residues. DNA of the CDR3: TGTGCCATCAGTGAAAGGGGAGGGGGCACTGAAGCTTTCTTT. It codes for CAISERGGGTEAFF.

This clonotype was seen only once. This chain links TRBV11-2 with TRBJ2-5; 13 bases align to TRBD2. CDR3 length equals 16 residues. CDR1 and CDR2 from the germline V gene are SGHAT and FQNNGV. With V trimmed by 5 bases and J by 4 bases, 7 bases remained unmatched. CDR3 bases: TGTGCCAGCAGCCCGGGACTAGCGGGGCGAGGAGAGACCCAGTACTTC. Its protein is CASSPGLAGRGETQYF. Filled out from reference TRBV11-2 and TRBJ2-5, the complete variable domain reads EAGVAQSPRYKIIEKRQSVAFWCNPISGHATLYWYQQILGQGPKLLIQFQNNGVVDDSQLPKDRFSAERLKGVDSTLKIQPAKLEDSAVYLCASSPGLAGRGETQYFGPGTRLLVL.

This chain connects TRBV10-3 to TRBJ2-1; 7 bases line up with TRBD1. The CDR3 is made up of 14 amino acids. Trimming removed 6 bases from V and 2 bases from J; junction bases left unmatched: 4. Per the germline V gene, CDR1 is ENHRY and CDR2 is SYGVKD. CDR3 residues: CAIRMDRTYNEQFF. CDR3 coding DNA: TGTGCCATCAGGATGGACAGGACCTACAATGAGCAGTTCTTC.